This T cell receptor beta chain was identified in a study of blood T cell repertoires in COVID-19. Turning to the study itself: Whether acute or convalescent, the COVID-19 samples came from the United States, Italy and Spain.

In the authors' workflow: Reference gene primer amplification yielded estimated nucleated cell counts. Here immunoSEQ multiplex PCR was the method, and the copy in TCRdb shows in-frame clones only, minus some. V, J and clone size reflect that table, while D and trimming were determined from the DNA. The table lists tens of thousands of clones, roughly nine tenths of them singletons. CDR1 is MNHEY, CDR2 SMNVEV, per germline (reference sequence). CDR3 length: 15 amino acids. Deletions cut 4 bases from V and 9 bases from J, with 16 bases between. This TCR derives from a man aged 55 to 70 with acute or convalescent COVID-19. The chain uses TRBV27 and TRBJ1-6; no reliable D call. The sample consisted of peripheral blood. CDR3 in amino acids: CASSSARERSSPLHF. DNA for the CDR3: TGTGCCAGCAGTTCAGCACGGGAAAGAAGTTCACCCCTCCACTTT.